These T cell receptor beta chains were read from a single sample in a study of vaccination and CD4 T cells after COVID-19. Their recognized antigens are unknown. TCRdb ran MiXCR on the PCR reads and lists one entry per CDR3 protein. Here the sample spans around 22,000 distinct CDR3 sequences, approximately 32% being singletons. Sequencing was performed on cultured CD4+ T cells from blood. These receptors were obtained from a human donor with COVID-19. Each CDR3 is given with its conserved first and last residue. The D gene is left open where the match is weak. Only part of the rows carry a size: once, few, many, or a class if the clone is expanded.

V gene	D gene	J gene	CDR3 length	clone size	CDR3 protein	CDR3 DNA
TRBV6-1	TRBD1	TRBJ1-2	15	.	CASSAGQGAGYGYTF	TGTGCCAGCAGCGCGGGACAGGGGGCAGGTTATGGCTACACCTTC
TRBV4-1	TRBD1	TRBJ2-5	12	.	CASSRQGETQYF	TGCGCCAGCAGCCGACAGGGGGAGACCCAGTACTTC
TRBV5-1	.	TRBJ2-7	14	.	CASSVRPASYEQYF	TGCGCCAGCAGCGTTCGGCCGGCAAGCTACGAGCAGTACTTC
TRBV5-1	.	TRBJ2-3	12	.	CASSFLTDTQYF	TGCGCCAGCAGCTTTTTAACAGATACGCAGTATTTT
TRBV6-5	.	TRBJ1-1	16	.	CASSYSKMVLNTEAFF	TGTGCCAGCAGTTACTCGAAGATGGTTCTGAACACTGAAGCTTTCTTT
TRBV6-2/TRBV6-3	.	TRBJ1-5	15	few	CASSYGGVRNQPQHF	TGTGCCAGCAGTTACGGCGGAGTAAGGAATCAGCCCCAGCATTTT
TRBV5-8	.	TRBJ1-1	14	few	CASSLLGVRAEAFF	TGTGCCAGCAGCTTATTAGGGGTAAGGGCTGAAGCTTTCTTT
TRBV5-4	.	TRBJ1-1	13	.	CASSSTGNTEAFF	TGTGCCAGCAGCTCCACAGGGAACACTGAAGCTTTCTTT
TRBV4-2	TRBD1	TRBJ1-6	16	few	CASSPPRDRINSPLHF	TGTGCCAGCAGCCCGCCACGGGACAGGATTAATTCACCCCTCCACTTT
TRBV24-1	.	TRBJ1-2	16	few	CATSDLLGGGLNSYTF	TGTGCCACCAGTGATTTGCTCGGGGGGGGTTTGAATAGCTACACCTTC
TRBV7-9	.	TRBJ1-3	15	.	CASSLGKVHGNTIYF	TGTGCCAGCAGCCTGGGGAAGGTTCATGGAAACACCATATATTTT
TRBV2	TRBD2	TRBJ2-3	17	.	CASTNPSLAGGGDTQYF	TGTGCCAGCACCAACCCCTCACTAGCGGGGGGTGGTGATACGCAGTATTTT
TRBV24-1	.	TRBJ1-1	13	few	CATSGNSNTEAFF	TGTGCCACCAGTGGAAACTCGAACACTGAAGCTTTCTTT
TRBV10-1	TRBD2	TRBJ2-3	13	once	CASRRTRLDTQYF	TGCGCCAGCAGGAGGACTAGATTGGATACGCAGTATTTT
TRBV19	TRBD1	TRBJ2-2	13	few	CAMGQGDTGELFF	TGTGCCATGGGACAGGGGGACACCGGGGAGCTGTTTTTT
TRBV20-1	TRBD1	TRBJ1-1	14	medium-sized	CSVSSGQPTTEAFF	TGCAGTGTCTCATCGGGACAGCCGACCACTGAAGCTTTCTTT
TRBV24-1	.	TRBJ2-5	14	.	CATSDPDGKETQYF	TGTGCCACCAGTGACCCTGACGGGAAAGAGACCCAGTACTTC
TRBV20-1	TRBD2	TRBJ2-7	15	.	CSAGETSGGSYEQYF	TGCAGTGCGGGAGAGACTAGCGGGGGGTCCTACGAGCAGTACTTC
TRBV18	TRBD1	TRBJ1-2	18	.	CASSPALPPETGEVGYTF	TGTGCCAGCTCACCCGCCCTTCCACCCGAGACAGGGGAGGTTGGCTACACCTTC
TRBV2	.	TRBJ1-6	14	few	CASSGGGVGSPLHF	TGTGCCAGCAGTGGAGGAGGGGTCGGCTCACCCCTCCACTTT
TRBV28	.	TRBJ1-5	14	.	CASSLGDGSQPQHF	TGTGCCAGCAGTTTAGGGGACGGGAGTCAGCCCCAGCATTTT
TRBV5-1	TRBD1	TRBJ1-5	14	.	CASSPGQGNQPQHF	TGCGCCAGCAGCCCTGGACAGGGCAATCAGCCCCAGCATTTT
TRBV20-1	.	TRBJ1-1	15	.	CSAPAAGAGNTEAFF	TGCAGTGCTCCGGCGGCCGGGGCGGGGAACACTGAAGCTTTCTTT
TRBV11-2	TRBD2	TRBJ2-1	19	.	CASSPRLRAGGLSYNEQFF	TGTGCCAGCAGCCCCCGCCTACGAGCGGGGGGGCTATCTTACAATGAGCAGTTCTTC
TRBV12-3/TRBV12-4	.	TRBJ2-1	13	.	CASSLKSLEGQFF	TGTGCCAGCAGTTTAAAGTCGTTGGAAGGGCAGTTCTTC
TRBV6-5	.	TRBJ1-2	13	.	CARSSTFTDGYTF	TGTGCCAGGAGTTCGACATTTACAGATGGCTACACCTTC
TRBV5-6	.	TRBJ2-7	13	.	CASSFRATYEQYF	TGTGCCAGCAGCTTCCGGGCTACCTACGAGCAGTACTTC
TRBV12-5	.	TRBJ2-3	14	.	CASGLARQSDTQYF	TGTGCTAGTGGTTTGGCTAGACAGTCAGATACGCAGTATTTT
TRBV11-3	.	TRBJ2-7	15	.	CASSLGGLSSYEQYF	TGTGCCAGCAGCTTAGGCGGTCTGAGCTCCTACGAGCAGTACTTC
TRBV7-6	TRBD1	TRBJ2-1	16	few	CASSLARAGGFDEQFF	TGTGCCAGCAGCTTAGCGAGGGCAGGGGGCTTCGATGAGCAGTTCTTC
TRBV19	TRBD1	TRBJ1-2	15	few	CASSIAGTGMAGYTF	TGTGCCAGTAGTATCGCCGGGACAGGGATGGCTGGCTACACCTTC
TRBV6-2/TRBV6-3	TRBD1	TRBJ2-3	16	.	CASSKGTGTFGDTQYF	TGTGCCAGCAGTAAGGGGACAGGGACATTTGGAGATACGCAGTATTTT
TRBV15	.	TRBJ1-6	14	few	CATSRDGPHSPLHF	TGTGCCACCAGCAGAGATGGGCCGCATTCACCCCTCCACTTT
TRBV24-1	TRBD1	TRBJ1-5	21	.	CATPRDQRDRGFSYSNQPQHF	TGTGCCACGCCTAGGGATCAGAGGGACAGGGGGTTTTCGTATAGCAATCAGCCCCAGCATTTT
TRBV28	.	TRBJ1-5	15	.	CASSWRGRDNQPQHF	TGTGCCAGCAGCTGGAGGGGGAGAGACAATCAGCCCCAGCATTTT
TRBV14	TRBD2	TRBJ2-5	15	few	CASSELAGGRETQYF	TGTGCCAGCAGCGAACTAGCGGGGGGACGAGAGACCCAGTACTTC
TRBV5-1	TRBD2	TRBJ2-5	16	.	CASSPPSWGGQGGQYF	TGCGCCAGCAGTCCCCCTAGTTGGGGGGGTCAAGGTGGCCAGTACTTC
TRBV7-6	.	TRBJ2-2	16	.	CASSLMTGVSTGELFF	TGTGCCAGCAGCTTGATGACGGGCGTAAGCACCGGGGAGCTGTTTTTT
TRBV19	TRBD1	TRBJ1-6	17	.	CASSIQGVTQNNSPLHF	TGTGCCAGTAGTATCCAGGGGGTAACGCAAAATAATTCACCCCTCCACTTT
TRBV5-8	.	TRBJ1-5	15	few	CASSNDWGNNQPQHF	TGTGCCAGCAGCAATGATTGGGGAAACAATCAGCCCCAGCATTTT
TRBV7-2	.	TRBJ2-3	14	few	CASSLVGGRDTQYF	TGTGCCAGCAGCTTAGTAGGGGGGCGGGATACGCAGTATTTT
TRBV6-2/TRBV6-3	.	TRBJ1-5	14	few	CASSENGRNQPQHF	TGTGCCAGCAGCGAGAATGGGCGCAATCAGCCCCAGCATTTT
TRBV6-1	TRBD1	TRBJ1-5	16	few	CASSRGTGVLYQPQHF	TGTGCCAGCAGTCGAGGGACAGGAGTTCTCTATCAGCCCCAGCATTTT
TRBV12-3/TRBV12-4	.	TRBJ2-7	14	.	CASSFRGRDYEQYF	TGTGCCAGCAGCTTCCGCGGAAGGGACTACGAGCAGTACTTC
TRBV5-5	TRBD1	TRBJ1-5	14	.	CASSTTGSGQPQHF	TGTGCCAGCAGCACGACAGGGTCTGGACAGCCCCAGCATTTT
TRBV6-2/TRBV6-3	.	TRBJ2-3	15	.	CASSLGRGPGDTQYF	TGTGCCAGCAGCCTCGGTCGGGGGCCCGGAGATACGCAGTATTTT
TRBV19	TRBD1	TRBJ2-1	16	once	CASSRRGQGDPNEQFF	TGTGCCAGTAGTAGGAGGGGACAGGGAGACCCCAATGAGCAGTTCTTC
TRBV27	.	TRBJ1-3	15	few	CASSSLNRAQGRIYF	TGTGCCAGCAGCTCCCTAAACAGGGCGCAGGGACGAATATATTTT
TRBV7-9	.	TRBJ2-3	14	few	CASSYGKSTDTQYF	TGTGCCAGCAGCTATGGTAAAAGCACAGATACGCAGTATTTT